Sequencing of this TCR beta chain was carried out in a study of read filtering for tumor transcriptome and immune sequencing. Study in general: By R-ISS, stages I, II and III held about 8, 15 and 7 patients. Whole-transcriptome libraries were prepared after DNase treatment. The study, taken as a whole, reports: RNA-seq captured clonotypes less deeply and reliably than IR-seq.

Bone marrow was sampled from every patient at the time of active disease. This library used around 400 ng RNA and molecular barcoded adaptors spanning alpha/delta and beta/gamma chains. TCRdb analysed the reads with MiXCR anew, one entry per CDR3 protein. Of about 38,000 distinct CDR3 sequences detected, 11% to 15% appear once; the ten largest clones hold around 18%. Points on this clonotype: The antigen is unknown. Germline and junction disagree at one end, which may indicate a read error.

Sequencing was performed on a population of CD138-negative cells sorted from bone marrow. This clonotype originated in a donor older than 35 with multiple myeloma.

CDR3 DNA: TGCAGCGTTGTCAGGGACACGACGAACACTGGAGCTTTCTTT. It is translated as CSVVRDTTNTGAFF. The chain links TRBV29-1 to TRBJ1-1, with D perhaps matching TRBD1 (6 bases). The V gene's germline CDR1 is SQVTM and CDR2 ANQGSEA. This CDR3 has 14 amino acids.